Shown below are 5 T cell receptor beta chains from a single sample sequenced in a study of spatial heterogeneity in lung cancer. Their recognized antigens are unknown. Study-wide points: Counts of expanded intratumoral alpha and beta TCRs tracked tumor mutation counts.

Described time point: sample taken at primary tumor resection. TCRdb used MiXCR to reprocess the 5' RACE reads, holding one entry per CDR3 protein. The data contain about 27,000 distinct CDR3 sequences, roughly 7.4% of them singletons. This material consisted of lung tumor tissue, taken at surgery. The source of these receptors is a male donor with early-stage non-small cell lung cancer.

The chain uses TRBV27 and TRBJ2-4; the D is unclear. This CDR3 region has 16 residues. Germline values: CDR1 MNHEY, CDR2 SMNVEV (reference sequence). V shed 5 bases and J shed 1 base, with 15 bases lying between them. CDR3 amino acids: CASSRLPTVAKNIQYF. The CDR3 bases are TGTGCCAGCAGTCGTCTCCCGACTGTGGCCAAAAACATTCAGTACTTC.

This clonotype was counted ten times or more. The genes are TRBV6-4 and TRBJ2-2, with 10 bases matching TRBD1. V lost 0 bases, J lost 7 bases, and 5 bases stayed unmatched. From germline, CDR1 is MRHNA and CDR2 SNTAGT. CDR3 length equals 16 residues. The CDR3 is CASSDSTGQGIGELFF. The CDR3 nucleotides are TGTGCCAGCAGTGACTCGACGGGACAGGGGATCGGGGAGCTGTTTTTT.

CDR3 nucleotides: TGCGCCAGCAGCCAAGCGATGGGAGCAACTAATGAAAAACTGTTTTTT. Translating it yields CASSQAMGATNEKLFF. V is TRBV4-3 and J is TRBJ1-4; D is ambiguous. Trimming took 1 base from V and 0 from J, leaving 9 bases between them. The CDR3 covers 16 residues. CDR1 and CDR2 from the germline V gene are LGHNA and YSLEER.

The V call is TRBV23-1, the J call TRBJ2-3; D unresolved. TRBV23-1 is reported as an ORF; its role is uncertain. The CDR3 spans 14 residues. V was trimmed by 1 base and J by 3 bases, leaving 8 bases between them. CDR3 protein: CASSQYQRTDTQYF. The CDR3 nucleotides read TGCGCCAGCAGTCAATACCAAAGGACAGATACGCAGTATTTT.

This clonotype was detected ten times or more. The CDR3 DNA reads as TGCAGTGCTAACGGACTAGCGGGGGACACAGATACGCAGTATTTT. It yields the protein CSANGLAGDTDTQYF. The gene calls are TRBV20-1 and TRBJ2-3, with 13 bases lining up with TRBD2. CDR3 length: 15 amino acids. CDR1 and CDR2 from the germline V gene are DFQATT and SNEGSKA (reference sequence). With 4 bases clipped from V and 2 bases from J, the junction kept 3 bases outside the gene matches.